The clone carrying this T cell receptor (beta chain) was counted only a few times. This CDR3 is built from 15 residues. Trimming took 1 base from V and 6 from J, leaving 13 bases between them. Germline V gene lookup returns CDR1 LNHNV and CDR2 YYDKDF (reference sequence). The sample originates from a study of blood T cell repertoires in COVID-19. In the study overall: Donors in the United States, Italy and Spain gave samples during acute or convalescent COVID-19. Sample material is recorded as cDNA or gDNA derived from T cells, B-cell-depleted T cells, or PBMCs.

Per the original data handling: Estimation of nucleated cell counts was performed using reference gene primer amplification. Assay: immunoSEQ multiplex PCR; the TCRdb copy retains only in-frame clones and omits some. The D gene and trimming were derived from the DNA, and the V and J assignments and clone size from that table. This table has roughly 78,000 clones, about nine tenths appearing once. The TCR was taken from a woman in her sixties with acute or convalescent COVID-19. Input material: peripheral blood. The rearrangement joins TRBV15 to TRBJ1-5, with D maybe TRBD1 (6 bases). CDR3 DNA: TGTGCCACCAGCAGAGTTCGGGGGGCGATTCAGCCCCAGCATTTT. It is translated as CATSRVRGAIQPQHF.